Listed here is a single T cell receptor beta chain. Its antigen target is currently unknown. Per-base quality was not reported, and no clone a single base away is much larger than it. The source of the sample is a study of metastatic and nonmetastatic thyroid tumors (dated by TCRdb to 2018 to 2021). In the study overall: The researchers compared repertoires between peripheral blood samples and tumor or nodule tissue samples from patients with malignant or benign thyroid disease. The research as a whole found: TCR beta diversity was reported as significantly higher in malignant tumors than in benign nodules, in both blood and tumor samples.

Measured from the cysteine to the phenylalanine, the CDR3 is 15 residues long. The only DNA kept is the CDR3, 45 bases in frame from the first base. CDR1 and CDR2 were assigned from the germline V gene as SGHAT and FQNNGV. V sheds 5 bases and J sheds 2 bases, leaving 14 bases between their ends. No patient had received any treatment before thyroid surgery. Using T-cell receptor beta sequencing, the researchers looked back retrospectively at clinical samples from patients, gathered between about 2012 and 2019. Libraries were built with PCR. Sequencing instrument: Illumina HiSeq 4000. The TCR beta-chain CDR3 region of each patient was profiled by high-throughput sequencing. The source study handled its data this way. The researchers built a classifier to tell apart papillary thyroid cancer patients with distant metastasis, based on CDR3 differences among clinicopathological groups. The Shannon index was used to assess repertoire diversity, and the Morisita-Horn index was used to assess tumor-blood repertoire similarity. Through fastp at Q25 and MiXCR, TCRdb rebuilt clones from the public reads, retaining in-frame beta chains. TCRdb, not the authors, supplied the V and J calls. The sample contains approximately 10,000 clones, around 25% of them found a single time. Around a fifth of the sample rests with the top ten.

The rearranged chain carries TRBV11-2 and TRBJ2-3; no D gene can be assigned with confidence. The sequenced material came from adjacent normal tissue. The TCR was taken from a male donor with papillary thyroid cancer or a benign thyroid nodule (not recorded which). Some clones in this sample may be carry-over from other donors' samples. DNA sequence: TGTGCCAGCAGCGTCTGGCGCAGCGCCACAGATACGCAGTATTTT. It translates to CASSVWRSATDTQYF.